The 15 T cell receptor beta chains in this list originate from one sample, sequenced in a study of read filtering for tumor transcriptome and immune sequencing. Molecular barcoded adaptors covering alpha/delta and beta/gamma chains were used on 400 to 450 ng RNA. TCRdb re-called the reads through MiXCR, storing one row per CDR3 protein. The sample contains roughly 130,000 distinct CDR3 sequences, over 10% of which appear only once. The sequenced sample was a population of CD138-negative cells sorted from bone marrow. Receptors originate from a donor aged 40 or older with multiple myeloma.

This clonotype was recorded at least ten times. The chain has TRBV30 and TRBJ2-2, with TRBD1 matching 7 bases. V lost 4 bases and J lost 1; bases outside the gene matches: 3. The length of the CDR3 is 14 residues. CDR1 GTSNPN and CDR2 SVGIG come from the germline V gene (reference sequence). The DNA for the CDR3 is TGTGCCTGGAAGACAGGGATGAACACCGGGGAGCTGTTTTTT. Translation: CAWKTGMNTGELFF.

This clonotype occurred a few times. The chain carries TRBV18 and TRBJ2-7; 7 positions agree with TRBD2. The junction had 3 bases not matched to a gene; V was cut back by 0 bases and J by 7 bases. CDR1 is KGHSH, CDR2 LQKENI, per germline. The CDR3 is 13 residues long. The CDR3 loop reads CASSPPGGGEQYF. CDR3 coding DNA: TGTGCCAGCTCACCACCGGGGGGAGGGGAGCAGTACTTC.

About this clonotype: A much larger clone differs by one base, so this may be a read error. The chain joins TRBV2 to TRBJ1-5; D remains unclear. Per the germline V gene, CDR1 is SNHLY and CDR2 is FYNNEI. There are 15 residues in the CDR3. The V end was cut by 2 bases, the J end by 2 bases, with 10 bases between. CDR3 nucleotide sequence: TGTGCCAGCAGTGAACGTGGGGTTGGCAATCAGCCCCAGCATTTT. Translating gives CASSERGVGNQPQHF.

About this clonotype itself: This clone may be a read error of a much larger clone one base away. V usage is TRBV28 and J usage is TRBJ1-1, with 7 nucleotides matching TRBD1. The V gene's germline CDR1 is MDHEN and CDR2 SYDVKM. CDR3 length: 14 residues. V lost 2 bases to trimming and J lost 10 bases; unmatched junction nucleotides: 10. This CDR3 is CASSLARGAGGAFF. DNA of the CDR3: TGTGCCAGCAGTTTAGCAAGGGGGGCAGGGGGAGCTTTCTTT.

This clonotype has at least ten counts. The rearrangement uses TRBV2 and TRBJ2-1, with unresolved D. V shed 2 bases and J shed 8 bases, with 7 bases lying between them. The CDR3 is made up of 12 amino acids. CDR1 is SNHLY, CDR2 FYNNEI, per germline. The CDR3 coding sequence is TGTGCCAGCAGTGAACGTGTGTATGAGCAGTTCTTC. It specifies CASSERVYEQFF. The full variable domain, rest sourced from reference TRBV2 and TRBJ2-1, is EPEVTQTPSHQVTQMGQEVILRCVPISNHLYFYWYRQILGQKVEFLVSFYNNEISEKSEIFDDQFSVERPDGSNFTLKIRSTKLEDSAMYFCASSERVYEQFFGPGTRLTVL.

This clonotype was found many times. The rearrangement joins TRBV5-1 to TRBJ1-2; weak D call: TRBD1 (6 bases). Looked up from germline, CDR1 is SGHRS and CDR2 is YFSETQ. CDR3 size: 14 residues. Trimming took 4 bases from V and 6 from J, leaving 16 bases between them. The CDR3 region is CASSRTGSVDGYTF. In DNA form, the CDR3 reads TGCGCCAGCAGCCGCACAGGGAGCGTAGATGGCTACACCTTC.

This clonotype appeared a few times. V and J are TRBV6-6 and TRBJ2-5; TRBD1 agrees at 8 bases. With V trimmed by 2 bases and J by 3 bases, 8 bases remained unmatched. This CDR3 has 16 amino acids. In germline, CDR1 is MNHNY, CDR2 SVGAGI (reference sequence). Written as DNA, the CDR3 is TGTGCCAGCAGTTACCCGGCAGGGGGCTCCAAAGAGACCCAGTACTTC. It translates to CASSYPAGGSKETQYF.

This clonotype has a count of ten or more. The CDR3 coding sequence is TGCGCCAGCAGCGGTCAGACCCAAGAGACCCAGTACTTC. This sequence encodes CASSGQTQETQYF. The chain employs TRBV5-1 and TRBJ2-5; no definite D call. The germline CDR1 and CDR2 sequences are SGHRS and YFSETQ. The CDR3 length is 13 residues. V was cut by 4 bases and J by 1 base, with 8 bases left in between.

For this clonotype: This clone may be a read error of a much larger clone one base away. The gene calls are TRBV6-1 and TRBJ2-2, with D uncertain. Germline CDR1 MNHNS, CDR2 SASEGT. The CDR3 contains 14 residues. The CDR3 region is CACRALWNTGELFF. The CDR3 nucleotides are TGTGCCTGCAGAGCTCTTTGGAACACCGGGGAGCTGTTTTTT.

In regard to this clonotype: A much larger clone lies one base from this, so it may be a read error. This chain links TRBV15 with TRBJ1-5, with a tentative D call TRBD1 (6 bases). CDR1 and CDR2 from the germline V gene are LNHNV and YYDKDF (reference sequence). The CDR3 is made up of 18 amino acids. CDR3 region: CATSRGGRGILGNQPQLF. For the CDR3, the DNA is TGTGCCACCAGCAGAGGGGGCAGGGGAATCCTGGGCAATCAGCCCCAGCTTTTT.

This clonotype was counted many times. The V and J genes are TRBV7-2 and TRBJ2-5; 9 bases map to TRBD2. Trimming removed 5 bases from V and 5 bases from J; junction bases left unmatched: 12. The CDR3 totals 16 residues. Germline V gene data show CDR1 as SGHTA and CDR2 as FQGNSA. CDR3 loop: CASSLGAGGQFETQYF. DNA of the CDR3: TGTGCCAGCAGCCTTGGGGCGGGGGGGCAGTTCGAGACCCAGTACTTC.

In DNA, the CDR3 is TGTGCCAGCAGTACCCAGATCCGCACGGGACAGGGGAAACGTCAGCCCCAGCATTTT. Protein sequence: CASSTQIRTGQGKRQPQHF. The chain joins TRBV28 to TRBJ1-5, with 10 bases that match TRBD1. CDR1 is MDHEN and CDR2 is SYDVKM in the germline V gene. V lost 5 bases to trimming and J lost 6 bases; unmatched junction nucleotides: 19. The length of the CDR3 is 19 residues.

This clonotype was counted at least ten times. The CDR3, as DNA: TGTGCCAGCAGCAGCCACGGTGTGAACACTGAAGCTTTCTTT. Translated: CASSSHGVNTEAFF. The chain combines TRBV27 with TRBJ1-1, with no clear D. CDR1 is MNHEY, CDR2 SMNVEV, per germline (reference sequence). This CDR3 region has 14 residues. With 6 bases removed from V and 0 bases from J, the gap between germline ends came to 11 bases.

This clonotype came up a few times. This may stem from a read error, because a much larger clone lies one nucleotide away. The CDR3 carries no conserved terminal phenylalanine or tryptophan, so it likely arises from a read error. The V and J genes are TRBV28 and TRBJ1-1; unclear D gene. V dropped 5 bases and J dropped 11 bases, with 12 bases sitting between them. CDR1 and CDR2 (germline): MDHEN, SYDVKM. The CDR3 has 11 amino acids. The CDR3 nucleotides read TGTGCCAGCAGTATCGGCCGTCGCGCTTTCTCT. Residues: CASSIGRRAFS.

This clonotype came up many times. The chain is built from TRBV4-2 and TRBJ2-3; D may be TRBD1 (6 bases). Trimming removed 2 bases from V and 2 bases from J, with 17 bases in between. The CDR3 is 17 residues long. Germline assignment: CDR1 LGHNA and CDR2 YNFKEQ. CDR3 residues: CASSQSSIGTTTDTQYF. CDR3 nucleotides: TGTGCCAGCAGCCAATCATCGATCGGGACAACCACAGATACGCAGTATTTT.